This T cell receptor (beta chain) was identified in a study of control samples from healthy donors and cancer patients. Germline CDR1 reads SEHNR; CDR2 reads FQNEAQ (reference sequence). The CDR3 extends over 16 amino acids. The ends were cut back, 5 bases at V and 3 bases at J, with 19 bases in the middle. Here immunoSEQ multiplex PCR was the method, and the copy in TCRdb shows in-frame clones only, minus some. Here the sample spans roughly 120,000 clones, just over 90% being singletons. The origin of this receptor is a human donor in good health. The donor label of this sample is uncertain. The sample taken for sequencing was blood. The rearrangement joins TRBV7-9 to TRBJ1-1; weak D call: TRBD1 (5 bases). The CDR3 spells CASSPWRGELDTEAFF. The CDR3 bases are TGTGCCAGCAGCCCTTGGCGGGGCGAGTTGGACACTGAAGCTTTCTTT.